A single sample is the source of the 23 T cell receptor beta chains below, sequenced in a study of vaccination effects on CD4 cells after COVID-19. Their antigen targets remain unknown. Data came from immunoSEQ multiplex PCR; TCRdb stores just in-frame clones and leaves some out. In the table there are under 60,000 clones, 67% of which are singletons. Subsequent to a culture period of 10 to 11 days, CD4+ T cells were isolated. This specimen was CD4+ T cells from PBMCs cultured without peptide, taken before COVID-19 vaccination. All receptors come from a human donor who received a COVID-19 vaccine.

This chain joins TRBV19 and TRBJ1-1; D remains unclear. Germline-derived CDR1 and CDR2 are LNHDA and SQIVND (reference sequence). This CDR3 contains 14 residues. Between the trimmed V and J ends, which lost 1 base and 2 bases, there was a span of 8 bases. The CDR3 sequence is CASSIGSSNTEAFF. The CDR3 nucleotides are TGTGCCAGTAGTATAGGCAGCTCAAACACTGAAGCTTTCTTT.

Written as DNA, the CDR3 is TGTGCCAGCAGTGACTTGGGGCCGGGGTACAGCACAGATACGCAGTATTTT. Its translation is CASSDLGPGYSTDTQYF. The rearrangement links TRBV6-4 to TRBJ2-3, with D possibly called TRBD1 or TRBD2 (5 bases each). The CDR3 covers 17 residues. Between the trimmed V and J ends, which lost 1 base and 0 bases, there was a span of 14 bases. Germline V lookup: CDR1 MRHNA, CDR2 SNTAGT.

This sequence joins TRBV6-2 or TRBV6-3 and TRBJ1-2; D is ambiguous. From germline, CDR1 is MNHEY and CDR2 SVGEGT. The V and J ends lost 0 bases and 4 bases respectively, with 6 bases between them. This CDR3 contains 13 residues. This CDR3 is CASSYSDAYGYTF. DNA for the CDR3: TGTGCCAGCAGTTACTCGGACGCCTATGGCTACACCTTC.

The chain employs TRBV6-2 or TRBV6-3 and TRBJ1-5, with D possibly TRBD1 on 5 matching bases. Germline CDR1 and CDR2: MNHEY and SVGEGT. The germline V and J ends were trimmed by 2 bases and 3 bases, with 14 bases remaining between them. The CDR3 extends over 16 amino acids. The chain's CDR3 is CASSYARQLLNQPQHF. In DNA form, the CDR3 reads TGTGCCAGCAGTTACGCGCGACAGTTACTCAATCAGCCCCAGCATTTT.

The chain uses TRBV7-2 and TRBJ2-7, with 10 bases lining up with TRBD2. The CDR3 covers 15 residues. The germline V gene encodes CDR1 SGHTA and CDR2 FQGNSA. After removal of 2 bases from V and 5 bases from J, the junction contained 6 bases not matched to a gene. The CDR3 here is CASSLTSGRANEQYF. The CDR3 DNA is TGTGCCAGCAGCTTAACAAGCGGGAGGGCCAACGAGCAGTACTTC.

CDR3 in amino acids: CASSLGGHNGELFF. CDR3 coding DNA: TGCGCCAGCAGCTTGGGGGGACATAACGGGGAGCTGTTTTTT. The chain uses TRBV5-1 and TRBJ2-2; possible D gene TRBD1, 6 bases. The CDR3 has 14 residues. The V gene lost 0 bases and the J gene lost 7 bases, with 10 bases spanning the gap. Germline CDR1 SGHRS, CDR2 YFSETQ.

The genes are TRBV29-1 and TRBJ2-5; D not resolved. V was clipped by 4 bases and J by 2 bases, with 8 bases between them. The germline V gene has CDR1 SQVTM and CDR2 ANQGSEA. This CDR3 contains 12 residues. The CDR3 region is CSVVRRQETQYF. The CDR3 DNA sequence: TGCAGCGTTGTGAGAAGGCAAGAGACCCAGTACTTC.

This clone was seen a few times. The J gene is TRBJ1-1, the V gene TRBV18, with 8 bases identical to TRBD1. This CDR3 has 15 amino acids. CDR1 is KGHSH and CDR2 is LQKENI in the germline V gene. The V and J ends lost 3 bases and 3 bases, in that order; junction bases with no gene match: 6. DNA of the CDR3: TGTGCCAGCTCACCTGGACAGGGATTAGACACTGAAGCTTTCTTT. This codes for CASSPGQGLDTEAFF.

CDR3 in DNA: TGTGCCAGCAGCCCCCTGGCGGGAGGCAACTTATACAATGAGCAGTTCTTC. Amino acids: CASSPLAGGNLYNEQFF. The gene calls are TRBV2 and TRBJ2-1; TRBD2 agrees at 8 bases. The CDR3 has 17 amino acids. Germline V gene lookup returns CDR1 SNHLY and CDR2 FYNNEI. V was clipped by 6 bases and J by 4 bases; unmatched bases: 14.

The sample holds a few counts of this clone. The chain is built from TRBV19 and TRBJ1-5, with 7 bases matching TRBD1. The CDR3 extends over 13 amino acids. Trimming cost V 6 bases and J 9 bases; bases outside gene matches: 8. Germline-derived CDR1 and CDR2 are LNHDA and SQIVND (reference sequence). The DNA for the CDR3 is TGTGCCAGTAGCCTGGGACAGTTGGGGCCCCAGCATTTT. Encoded protein: CASSLGQLGPQHF.

This chain connects TRBV4-2 to TRBJ1-6; D possibly corresponds to TRBD1 (5 bases). This CDR3 region has 16 residues. The V gene's germline CDR1 is LGHNA and CDR2 YNFKEQ. Trimming took off 0 bases at V and 10 bases at J, with 16 bases between the two ends. CDR3 region: CASSQEGGAPGSPLHF. The CDR3 nucleotides read TGTGCCAGCAGCCAAGAAGGAGGGGCGCCAGGGTCACCCCTCCACTTT.

V gene TRBV6-1 combines with J gene TRBJ2-7, with 8 bases identical to TRBD1. V gave up 1 base and J gave up 5 bases; unmatched junction bases: 4. The germline CDR1 and CDR2 sequences are MNHNS and SASEGT. The CDR3 is 14 amino acids. The CDR3 region is CASSEDVRGHEQYF. The CDR3 DNA sequence: TGTGCCAGCAGTGAAGATGTCAGGGGGCACGAGCAGTACTTC.

The table lists this clone with a few counts. The chain recombines TRBV4-1 with TRBJ1-2, with D unclear. In germline, CDR1 is MGHRA, CDR2 YSYEKL. CDR3 length equals 14 residues. With 4 bases removed from V and 5 bases from J, the gap between germline ends came to 14 bases. The CDR3 DNA reads TGCGCCAGCAGCCCATTAGTCGGGCTATATGGCTACACCTTC. Translating it yields CASSPLVGLYGYTF.

The J gene is TRBJ1-1, the V gene TRBV7-9; D gene unclear. CDR3 length equals 12 residues. Germline lookup yields CDR1 SEHNR and CDR2 FQNEAQ (reference sequence). Trimming took off 5 bases at V and 6 bases at J, with 10 bases between the two ends. For the CDR3, the DNA is TGTGCCAGCAGCCCCGTACTTCCTGAAGCTTTCTTT. It encodes CASSPVLPEAFF.

Written as DNA, the CDR3 is TGCAGCGCCTCCGGGGCAGGGGATGGCTACACCTTC. Protein sequence: CSASGAGDGYTF. V gene TRBV29-1 combines with J gene TRBJ1-2; D may be TRBD1 (6 bases). Per the germline V gene, CDR1 is SQVTM and CDR2 is ANQGSEA. The CDR3 length is 12 residues. Between the trimmed V and J ends, which lost 7 bases and 6 bases, there was a span of 15 bases.

The chain joins TRBV11-2 to TRBJ2-2; D might be TRBD1 (5 bases). Germline CDR1 and CDR2: SGHAT and FQNNGV. The CDR3 covers 15 residues. V lost 2 bases, J lost 4 bases, and 11 bases lay in between. DNA of the CDR3: TGTGCCAGCAGCTTAACTCCAGGGCCCACCGGGGAGCTGTTTTTT. Protein sequence: CASSLTPGPTGELFF.

The table lists this clone with a few counts. This rearrangement joins TRBV25-1 to TRBJ2-7; 8 bases line up with TRBD2. V lost 5 bases, J lost 3 bases, and 9 bases stayed unmatched. CDR1 and CDR2 from the germline V gene are MGHDK and SYGVNS. The length of the CDR3 is 15 residues. The chain's CDR3 is CASSPRTSWDYEQYF. The CDR3 DNA reads as TGTGCCAGCAGTCCACGGACTAGCTGGGACTACGAGCAGTACTTC.

CDR3 DNA sequence: TGTGCCAGCAGCCCCAGAGACAGGACGGGGACCGGGGAGCTGTTTTTT. This encodes CASSPRDRTGTGELFF. This chain uses TRBV3-1 (or the pseudogene TRBV3-2) with TRBJ2-2; possibly TRBD1 for D (6 bases). The V gene lost 4 bases and the J gene lost 5 bases, with 17 bases spanning the gap. Germline V gene data show CDR1 as LGHDT and CDR2 as YNNKEL (reference sequence). The CDR3 covers 16 residues.

This clone was found a few times. This chain connects TRBV28 to TRBJ1-1; D is uncertain. This CDR3 has 12 amino acids. Trimming removed 5 bases from V and 6 bases from J, with 10 bases in between. Germline lookup yields CDR1 MDHEN and CDR2 SYDVKM. The CDR3 loop reads CASSPRGSEAFF. The CDR3 nucleotides read TGTGCCAGCAGTCCGAGAGGCTCTGAAGCTTTCTTT.

V is TRBV5-4 and J is TRBJ2-1; D perhaps matches TRBD1 (6 bases). Trimming left V 4 bases short and J 9 bases short, with 26 bases between. Per germline, CDR1 SGHNT and CDR2 YYREEE (reference sequence). This CDR3 contains 17 residues. The CDR3: CASSPPGTSRGSGEQFF. The CDR3 nucleotides read TGTGCCAGCAGCCCGCCAGGGACATCTCGGGGATCAGGTGAGCAGTTCTTC.

The chain carries TRBV16 and TRBJ1-6, with 12 positions matching TRBD1. This CDR3 comprises 20 residues. V was pared by 4 bases and J by 7 bases, with 17 bases of the junction left unmatched. Germline V gene lookup returns CDR1 KGHSY and CDR2 FQNENV. For the CDR3, the DNA is TGTGCCAGCAGCCTAATCGAGGGGGACAGGGGGCGAGGTAGGAATTCACCCCTCCACTTT. It is translated as CASSLIEGDRGRGRNSPLHF. Combining the CDR3 with reference TRBV16 and TRBJ1-6 gives the whole variable domain GEEVAQTPKHLVRGEGQKAKLYCAPIKGHSYVFWYQQVLKNEFKFLISFQNENVFDETGMPKERFSAKCLPNSPCSLEIQATKLEDSAVYFCASSLIEGDRGRGRNSPLHFGNGTRLTVT.

The chain uses TRBV30 and TRBJ1-5; D ambiguous. This CDR3 spans 14 amino acids. The V and J ends lost 2 bases and 5 bases respectively, with 13 bases between them. CDR1 and CDR2 from the germline V gene are GTSNPN and SVGIG (reference sequence). CDR3 loop: CAWSLHRGYQPQHF. The DNA of the CDR3 is TGTGCCTGGAGTTTGCATCGAGGTTATCAGCCCCAGCATTTT.

The genes are TRBV18 and TRBJ2-1; TRBD2 is a possible D gene (6 bases). Germline V gene data show CDR1 as KGHSH and CDR2 as LQKENI. The CDR3 spans 16 residues. Trimming stripped 2 bases from V and 3 bases from J, with 14 bases between. The CDR3, as DNA: TGTGCCAGCTCACCATACCTGCAGGGAGGCTACAATGAGCAGTTCTTC. Protein sequence: CASSPYLQGGYNEQFF.